Below, 7 T cell receptor beta chains from the same sample are listed, as sequenced in a study of shared clonotypes between healthy human individuals. Sequenced by immunoSEQ multiplex PCR; TCRdb stores in-frame clones only, minus some. Here the sample spans about 480,000 clones, about 80% being singletons. Sequencing used PBMCs. The origin of the receptors is a woman in her thirties or forties in good health. Some clones in this sample may be carry-over from other donors' samples.

The chain has TRBV12-2 and TRBJ2-5; TRBD2 is the table's D call and was not checked against the DNA. TRBV12-2 is designated a pseudogene. CDR3 length: 17 amino acids. CDR3 DNA: TGTGCAAGTCGGGTTAGTAGAGAAGCTTTTATTCAAGAGACCCAGTACTTC. Translating gives CASRVSREAFIQETQYF.

This clone was recorded a few times. The CDR3 is CASSHPGAGTEAFF. DNA for the CDR3: TGTGCCAGCAGCCATCCAGGCGCTGGGACTGAAGCTTTCTTT. The rearrangement links TRBV4-2 to TRBJ1-1; D not resolved. This CDR3 contains 14 residues. Trimming took 3 bases from V and 5 from J, leaving 13 bases between them. Germline assignment: CDR1 LGHNA and CDR2 YNFKEQ.

The rearrangement uses TRBV5-1 and TRBJ2-3; 7 nucleotides agree with TRBD1. V shed 4 bases and J 2 bases; nucleotides not matched to a gene: 10. In germline, CDR1 is SGHRS, CDR2 YFSETQ. This CDR3 has 16 residues. The CDR3 region is CASSPTLQGNTDTQYF. The CDR3 DNA sequence: TGCGCCAGCAGCCCGACCTTACAGGGGAACACAGATACGCAGTATTTT. The whole variable domain, filled in from reference TRBV5-1 and TRBJ2-3, reads KAGVTQTPRYLIKTRGQQVTLSCSPISGHRSVSWYQQTPGQGLQFLFEYFSETQRNKGNFPGRFSGRQFSNSRSEMNVSTLELGDSALYLCASSPTLQGNTDTQYFGPGTRLTVL.

A remark on this clone: This could be a read error, since a much larger clone is one nucleotide away. This chain joins TRBV30 and TRBJ1-1; D not resolved. This CDR3 has 13 amino acids. Germline values: CDR1 GTSNPN, CDR2 SVGIG (reference sequence). Trimming took 1 base from V and 5 from J, leaving 11 bases between them. CDR3 in amino acids: CAWSEIAGTEAFF. The CDR3 bases are TGTGCCTGGAGTGAGATAGCGGGGACTGAAGCTTTCTTT.

This clone showed up just once. The CDR3 bases are TGTGCCAGCCGAGGACAGTACAATGAGCAGTTCTTC. Translated, it gives CASRGQYNEQFF. The chain has TRBV6-5 and TRBJ2-1, with a weak D call TRBD1 (6 bases). The V gene lost 8 bases and the J gene lost 4 bases, with 9 bases spanning the gap. CDR3 size: 12 residues. Germline CDR1 and CDR2: MNHEY and SVGAGI.

The CDR3 loop reads CASSLGQASEQYF. The CDR3 coding sequence is TGCGCCAGCAGCTTGGGACAGGCTAGCGAGCAGTACTTC. The chain has TRBV5-1 and TRBJ2-7; TRBD1 is a possible D gene (6 bases). The CDR3 length is 13 residues. Trimming removed 0 bases from V and 6 bases from J, with 10 bases in between. In germline, CDR1 is SGHRS, CDR2 YFSETQ.

This chain links TRBV19 with TRBJ2-5; 8 bases are shared with TRBD2. Germline CDR1 LNHDA, CDR2 SQIVND (reference sequence). This CDR3 has 16 residues. The ends lost 1 base at V and 5 bases at J; junction bases unmatched: 9. The CDR3, as DNA: TGTGCCAGTAGTATAGGGGAGCGGGAGCTTGGGGAGACCCAGTACTTC. Amino acids: CASSIGERELGETQYF.